This T cell receptor (beta chain) was sequenced in a study of blood T cell repertoires in COVID-19. Across the study: Both acute and convalescent COVID-19 samples were obtained from the United States, Italy and Spain.

Repertoires were generated with immunoSEQ multiplex PCR, while TCRdb's copy carries only in-frame clones and drops some. Of tens of thousands of clones listed, roughly four fifths are singletons. The TCR comes from a man older than 75 with active or convalescent COVID-19. The sequencing sample was made of peripheral blood.

The CDR3 here is CASRRLAGGSYNEQFF. CDR3 nucleotides: TGTGCCAGCAGGAGACTAGCGGGAGGCTCCTACAATGAGCAGTTCTTC. The chain links TRBV2 to TRBJ2-1; 13 bases fit TRBD2. Unmatched junction bases numbered 2, after V lost 6 bases and J lost 0 bases. The CDR3 covers 16 residues. From germline, CDR1 is SNHLY and CDR2 FYNNEI.